This T cell receptor beta chain was documented in a study of radiation and T cells in renal cell carcinoma. The germline V gene encodes CDR1 SQVTM and CDR2 ANQGSEA. V lost 7 bases to trimming and J lost 10 bases; unmatched junction nucleotides: 6. The CDR3 covers 11 residues. Time point defined: blood 2 weeks post-SBRT. Noted treatment: 15 Gy SBRT to primary tumor, nephrectomy 4 weeks later. General study points: Top tumor clonotypes rose in blood 2 weeks post-radiation, then contracted.

Only in-frame clones appear in the TCRdb table, and some are missing; sequencing was by immunoSEQ multiplex PCR. The sample holds under 150,000 clones; roughly four fifths are singletons and the top ten take 1.5% to 2%. Worth noting for this clone: Its antigen is undetermined.

The receptor was isolated from a woman aged 60-70 years with renal cell carcinoma. This sequence joins TRBV29-1 and TRBJ2-1, with TRBD2 matching 8 bases. The source material was blood, sampled from a patient whose treatment included radiotherapy and nephrectomy. The CDR3 DNA follows: TGCAGCGGGGGGTTAGCGGGAGAGCAGTTCTTC. Translation gives CSGGLAGEQFF.